A selection of T cell receptor beta chains follows, all from one sample in a study of CD8 T cells in Susac syndrome. Using its own MiXCR run on the immunoSEQ multiplex PCR reads, TCRdb lists one record per CDR3 protein. The repertoire consists of roughly 220,000 distinct CDR3 sequences, with approximately 94% occurring once and the leading ten covering approximately 0.15%. The sample consisted of CD4+ T cells from PBMCs. Receptors originate from a human donor with Susac syndrome. CDR3s include the opening cysteine and the closing phenylalanine or tryptophan. Each record gives: D gene, clone size, J gene, V gene, CDR3 DNA, CDR3 protein. D genes are given only for firm matches. The size of a clone is reported for some rows only, either as once, few or many, or as a class for expanded clones.

d_gene: TRBD2; abundance: .; j_gene: TRBJ2-2; v_gene: TRBV2; CDR3nt: TGTGCCAGCAGTGACCGGGGGGACGACACCGGGGAGCTGTTTTTT; CDR3aa: CASSDRGDDTGELFF
d_gene: .; abundance: .; j_gene: TRBJ1-2; v_gene: TRBV20-1; CDR3nt: TGCAGTGCTAGAGATGGGGGGAACTATGGCTACACCTTC; CDR3aa: CSARDGGNYGYTF
d_gene: .; abundance: .; j_gene: TRBJ1-2; v_gene: TRBV27; CDR3nt: TGTGCCAGCAGTTTATCACAGGCCTATGGCTACACCTTC; CDR3aa: CASSLSQAYGYTF
d_gene: .; abundance: .; j_gene: TRBJ2-5; v_gene: TRBV7-6; CDR3nt: TGTGCCAGCAGCTTAGATATTCCAGATAGTCAAGAGACCCAGTACTTC; CDR3aa: CASSLDIPDSQETQYF
d_gene: .; abundance: .; j_gene: TRBJ2-5; v_gene: TRBV28; CDR3nt: TGTGCCAGCAGTTTATTGGGGGGCAGAGAGACCCAGTACTTC; CDR3aa: CASSLLGGRETQYF
d_gene: .; abundance: .; j_gene: TRBJ1-1; v_gene: TRBV4-3; CDR3nt: TGCGCCAGCAGCCAAGATTCTCTACAGCGAGCTTTCTTT; CDR3aa: CASSQDSLQRAFF
d_gene: .; abundance: .; j_gene: TRBJ1-6; v_gene: TRBV7-2; CDR3nt: TGTGCCAGCACCCCCCGGGGTTCACCCCTCCACTTT; CDR3aa: CASTPRGSPLHF
d_gene: .; abundance: .; j_gene: TRBJ2-1; v_gene: TRBV29-1; CDR3nt: TGCAGCGTTGTTTCCCAATATGAGCAGTTCTTC; CDR3aa: CSVVSQYEQFF
d_gene: .; abundance: .; j_gene: TRBJ2-1; v_gene: TRBV10-3; CDR3nt: TGTGCCATCAGTGTCCCCTCGGTCGGAGCCGGGGGAGACCACAATGAGCAGTTCTTC; CDR3aa: CAISVPSVGAGGDHNEQFF
d_gene: TRBD1; abundance: .; j_gene: TRBJ1-4; v_gene: TRBV7-6; CDR3nt: TGTGCCAGCAGCGTGGGACAGGGGACTAATGAAAAACTGTTTTTT; CDR3aa: CASSVGQGTNEKLFF
d_gene: .; abundance: .; j_gene: TRBJ2-7; v_gene: TRBV7-9; CDR3nt: TGTGCCAGCAGCTCCCGGGCAGGTGGAGTATACGAGCAGTACTTC; CDR3aa: CASSSRAGGVYEQYF
d_gene: TRBD1; abundance: .; j_gene: TRBJ2-1; v_gene: TRBV30; CDR3nt: TGTGCCTGGATTCGGGACAGGGGATTCCCGTTCTTC; CDR3aa: CAWIRDRGFPFF
d_gene: .; abundance: .; j_gene: TRBJ1-5; v_gene: TRBV2; CDR3nt: TGTGCCAGCTGCTATACAGGCGGCAATCAGCCCCAGCATTTT; CDR3aa: CASCYTGGNQPQHF
d_gene: .; abundance: .; j_gene: TRBJ1-2; v_gene: TRBV2; CDR3nt: TGTGCCAGCAGAAGGAGTGGCTACACCTTC; CDR3aa: CASRRSGYTF
d_gene: TRBD1; abundance: .; j_gene: TRBJ2-6; v_gene: TRBV5-1; CDR3nt: TGCGCCAGCAGCTTGGTAGCCCAGGGACAGGGCCTAACTGGGGCCAACGTCCTGACTTTC; CDR3aa: CASSLVAQGQGLTGANVLTF
d_gene: TRBD1; abundance: once; j_gene: TRBJ1-6; v_gene: TRBV4-3; CDR3nt: TGCGCCAGCAGCCAAGGCGGACAGGGGGCGGATTCACCCCTCCACTTT; CDR3aa: CASSQGGQGADSPLHF
d_gene: .; abundance: .; j_gene: TRBJ1-5; v_gene: TRBV19; CDR3nt: TGTGCCAGTAGTATAGTGGCGGGAGGCGGCAATCAGCCCCAGCATTTT; CDR3aa: CASSIVAGGGNQPQHF
d_gene: TRBD1; abundance: .; j_gene: TRBJ2-7; v_gene: TRBV28; CDR3nt: TGTGCCAGCAGTTCCCAACCGGGACAGGCCTACGAGCAGTACTTC; CDR3aa: CASSSQPGQAYEQYF
d_gene: TRBD1; abundance: .; j_gene: TRBJ2-1; v_gene: TRBV29-1; CDR3nt: TGCAGCTCAGGGAACGACAGGGGGTTCTACAATGAGCAGTTCTTC; CDR3aa: CSSGNDRGFYNEQFF
d_gene: .; abundance: .; j_gene: TRBJ2-5; v_gene: TRBV5-1; CDR3nt: TGCGCCAGCAGCTTGGCCTTGCGGGGAGGAGAGACCCAGTACTTC; CDR3aa: CASSLALRGGETQYF
d_gene: .; abundance: .; j_gene: TRBJ1-5; v_gene: TRBV3-1; CDR3nt: TGTGCCAGCAGCCAAGGAACCTATAGCAATCAGCCCCAGCATTTT; CDR3aa: CASSQGTYSNQPQHF
d_gene: .; abundance: .; j_gene: TRBJ1-1; v_gene: TRBV30; CDR3nt: TGTGCCTGGAGACAGGGATTTGAAGCTTTCTTT; CDR3aa: CAWRQGFEAFF
d_gene: .; abundance: once; j_gene: TRBJ1-1; v_gene: TRBV30; CDR3nt: TGTGCCTGGAGTCGGACGGTCGTCGGCACTGAAGCTTTCTTT; CDR3aa: CAWSRTVVGTEAFF
d_gene: .; abundance: .; j_gene: TRBJ2-3; v_gene: TRBV3-1; CDR3nt: TGTGCCAGCAGCCAATCTCAGGGAGGTACAGATACGCAGTATTTT; CDR3aa: CASSQSQGGTDTQYF
d_gene: .; abundance: few; j_gene: TRBJ1-5; v_gene: TRBV12-3/TRBV12-4; CDR3nt: TGTGCCAGCAGTCCTGGGACCGTGAATCAGCCCCAGCATTTT; CDR3aa: CASSPGTVNQPQHF
d_gene: .; abundance: .; j_gene: TRBJ1-2; v_gene: TRBV5-6; CDR3nt: TGTGCCAGCAGCTTGCGACAGATCGACTATGGCTACACCTTC; CDR3aa: CASSLRQIDYGYTF
d_gene: .; abundance: .; j_gene: TRBJ2-3; v_gene: TRBV11-2; CDR3nt: TGTGCCAGCAGCACGGGACTCCCGGCTTTCACAGATACGCAGTATTTT; CDR3aa: CASSTGLPAFTDTQYF
d_gene: .; abundance: .; j_gene: TRBJ2-7; v_gene: TRBV20-1; CDR3nt: TGCAGTGCTAGGAAAAGTGGGAGATACGAGCAGTACTTC; CDR3aa: CSARKSGRYEQYF
d_gene: TRBD1; abundance: .; j_gene: TRBJ1-5; v_gene: TRBV6-1; CDR3nt: TGTGCCAGCAGCCGCGGGGACAGGAATCAGCCCCAGCATTTT; CDR3aa: CASSRGDRNQPQHF
d_gene: TRBD1; abundance: .; j_gene: TRBJ1-6; v_gene: TRBV9; CDR3nt: TGTGCCAGCAGCCCCGGACAGGGCGATTATAATTCACCCCTCCACTTT; CDR3aa: CASSPGQGDYNSPLHF
d_gene: .; abundance: .; j_gene: TRBJ1-1; v_gene: TRBV6-2/TRBV6-3; CDR3nt: TGTGCCAGCAGTTACTCAGACACGGCTATGAACACTGAAGCTTTCTTT; CDR3aa: CASSYSDTAMNTEAFF
d_gene: TRBD2; abundance: .; j_gene: TRBJ2-7; v_gene: TRBV20-1; CDR3nt: TGCAGTGCTGCGCTTGCGGGGGTCTCCTACGAGCAGTACTTC; CDR3aa: CSAALAGVSYEQYF
d_gene: TRBD2; abundance: .; j_gene: TRBJ2-1; v_gene: TRBV19; CDR3nt: TGTGCCAGTAGTGTAGCGGGGGCGCCTAGCTCCTACAATGAGCAGTTCTTC; CDR3aa: CASSVAGAPSSYNEQFF
d_gene: TRBD1; abundance: .; j_gene: TRBJ2-3; v_gene: TRBV6-2/TRBV6-3; CDR3nt: TGTGCCAGCAGTTACGGCCTACAGGGGTACACAGATACGCAGTATTTT; CDR3aa: CASSYGLQGYTDTQYF
d_gene: .; abundance: .; j_gene: TRBJ2-5; v_gene: TRBV20-1; CDR3nt: TGCAGTGCTAGAGATCCCAGCGGCCCCGGTCCGGTGGAGACCCAGTACTTC; CDR3aa: CSARDPSGPGPVETQYF
d_gene: TRBD2; abundance: .; j_gene: TRBJ2-7; v_gene: TRBV6-5; CDR3nt: TGTGCCAGCAGTTACTCGCCCGTCGGCGGGGGGGCCTACGAGCAGTACTTC; CDR3aa: CASSYSPVGGGAYEQYF
d_gene: .; abundance: .; j_gene: TRBJ1-4; v_gene: TRBV7-9; CDR3nt: TGTGCCAGCAGCGCCCAGGCAGGGCCGTCTGAAAAACTGTTTTTT; CDR3aa: CASSAQAGPSEKLFF
d_gene: .; abundance: .; j_gene: TRBJ2-6; v_gene: TRBV6-5; CDR3nt: TGTGCCAGCAGCTCTAGTTCTGGGGCCAACGTCCTGACTTTC; CDR3aa: CASSSSSGANVLTF
d_gene: .; abundance: few; j_gene: TRBJ2-7; v_gene: TRBV7-7; CDR3nt: TGTGCTAGCAGCCAAAATCCCGGGAACGAGCAGTACTTC; CDR3aa: CASSQNPGNEQYF
d_gene: .; abundance: once; j_gene: TRBJ2-7; v_gene: TRBV5-1; CDR3nt: TGCGCCAGCAGCCGGGACGCCCACTCCTACGAGCAGTACTTC; CDR3aa: CASSRDAHSYEQYF